The 20 T cell receptor beta chains reported below all come from one sample, sequenced in a study of blood T cell repertoires in COVID-19. Profiling relied on immunoSEQ multiplex PCR, and the TCRdb table lists in-frame clones only, not all of them. The sample has about 230,000 clones; roughly four fifths are singletons. Sequencing used peripheral blood. Every receptor here comes from a man aged 50 or older with active or convalescent COVID-19.

The chain carries TRBV19 and TRBJ2-1; a weak D match, TRBD1 (6 bases). CDR1 LNHDA and CDR2 SQIVND come from the germline V gene (reference sequence). V lost 6 bases and J lost 4, with 22 bases in between. This CDR3 comprises 17 residues. In DNA, the CDR3 is TGTGCCAGTAGCCAACCGTACAGGGTCAGGTGGTACAATGAGCAGTTCTTC. This translates into CASSQPYRVRWYNEQFF.

The chain is built from TRBV28 and TRBJ1-1, with 7 positions matching TRBD1. Germline lookup yields CDR1 MDHEN and CDR2 SYDVKM. Unmatched junction bases numbered 8, after V lost 1 base and J lost 0 bases. The CDR3 is made up of 17 amino acids. CDR3 coding DNA: TGTGCCAGCAGTTTATACCGTGGACAGGCCTTGAACACTGAAGCTTTCTTT. Protein: CASSLYRGQALNTEAFF.

V usage is TRBV28 and J usage is TRBJ1-2; maybe TRBD1 (6 bases). CDR3 size: 13 residues. Trimming stripped 10 bases from V and 4 bases from J, with 16 bases between. Germline V gene sequence: CDR1 MDHEN, CDR2 SYDVKM. CDR3 amino acids: CATHGGLVYGYTF. The CDR3 DNA follows: TGTGCCACCCACGGGGGGCTCGTCTATGGCTACACCTTC.

The J gene is TRBJ1-6, the V gene TRBV6-1, with TRBD1 matching over 7 bases. The trim removed 1 base at V and 10 bases at J, leaving 4 bases unmatched. Germline lookup yields CDR1 MNHNS and CDR2 SASEGT. This CDR3 is built from 14 residues. DNA for the CDR3: TGTGCCAGCAGTGAAGGACAGGGAGGCTCACCCCTCCACTTT. Encoded protein: CASSEGQGGSPLHF.

The J gene is TRBJ2-7, the V gene TRBV6-1; D gene uncertain. The CDR3 runs 15 residues. The V end was cut by 1 base, the J end by 2 bases, with 12 bases between. Germline V CDR1 and CDR2: MNHNS, SASEGT. The CDR3 DNA reads as TGTGCCAGCAGTGAAGTGTCTGGGCGCACCTACGAGCAGTACTTC. Its translation is CASSEVSGRTYEQYF.

This rearrangement joins TRBV30 to TRBJ2-3; 8 bases are shared with TRBD1. CDR3 length equals 12 residues. Germline CDR1 GTSNPN, CDR2 SVGIG (reference sequence). J gave up 5 bases and V 8 bases, and 6 bases lay outside the gene matches. The CDR3 sequence is CALGQGGDTQYF. The CDR3 region has the DNA TGTGCCCTCGGACAGGGTGGAGATACGCAGTATTTT.

This clone was recorded a few times. V gene TRBV7-3 combines with J gene TRBJ2-1; 9 nucleotides line up with TRBD1. The CDR3 is 15 amino acids. The germline CDR1 and CDR2 sequences are SGHTA and FQGTGA. The V gene end was trimmed by 5 bases and the J gene end by 4 bases; junction bases not matched to a gene: 6. The CDR3 bases are TGTGCCAGCAGCGCCCCCGGGACAGGGTACAATGAGCAGTTCTTC. As protein: CASSAPGTGYNEQFF.

The chain combines TRBV2 with TRBJ2-2; D may be TRBD2 (5 bases). Trimming removed 10 bases from V and 7 bases from J, with 19 bases in between. CDR3 length: 14 residues. Germline CDR1 SNHLY, CDR2 FYNNEI. The CDR3 is CATNDGRGDGELFF. As DNA, the CDR3 is TGTGCCACAAACGACGGCCGGGGAGACGGGGAGCTGTTTTTT.

The gene calls are TRBV7-2 and TRBJ1-5; D unclear. Germline CDR1 is SGHTA and CDR2 is FQGNSA. The CDR3 is 15 residues long. The V end lost 1 base, the J end lost 9 bases, and 16 bases lay between the germline ends. The CDR3: CASSLVAGSPRPQHF. CDR3 in DNA: TGTGCCAGCAGCTTAGTAGCGGGCAGTCCGCGGCCCCAGCATTTT.

CDR3 DNA: TGTGCCACCCACGAGGGGACAGGGTTTAACTATGGCTACACCTTC. Encoded protein: CATHEGTGFNYGYTF. This sequence joins TRBV5-4 and TRBJ1-2; TRBD1 aligns across 9 bases. V shed 9 bases, J shed 1 base, and the junction held 10 bases outside the gene matches. The CDR3 contains 15 residues. Germline V lookup: CDR1 SGHNT, CDR2 YYREEE (reference sequence).

The chain uses TRBV5-4 and TRBJ2-7, with 8 bases that match TRBD2. V shed 4 bases, J shed 6 bases, and the junction held 9 bases outside the gene matches. Germline loops: CDR1 SGHNT, CDR2 YYREEE (reference sequence). The CDR3 totals 14 residues. The chain's CDR3 is CASSHSGGAFEQYF. The DNA of the CDR3 is TGTGCCAGCAGCCACAGCGGGGGTGCCTTCGAGCAGTACTTC.

CDR3 nucleotides: TGTGCCAGCACCTGGCTCGGACAGAACACTGAAGCTTTCTTT. It encodes CASTWLGQNTEAFF. The chain combines TRBV5-5 with TRBJ1-1; D might be TRBD1 (5 bases). With 6 bases removed from V and 1 base from J, the gap between germline ends came to 13 bases. The CDR3 loop spans 14 amino acids. Germline CDR1 SGHKS, CDR2 YYEKEE (reference sequence).

The gene calls are TRBV7-2 and TRBJ2-7; 8 nucleotides agree with TRBD1. The CDR3 spans 14 residues. CDR1 is SGHTA and CDR2 is FQGNSA in the germline V gene. V lost 1 base and J lost 4; bases outside the gene matches: 3. In DNA form, the CDR3 reads TGTGCCAGCAGCTTAGATACAGGGGGATACGAGCAGTACTTC. Translating gives CASSLDTGGYEQYF. Together with reference TRBV7-2 and TRBJ2-7, the CDR3 gives the full variable domain: GAGVSQSPSNKVTEKGKDVELRCDPISGHTALYWYRQSLGQGLEFLIYFQGNSAPDKSGLPSDRFSAERTGGSVSTLTIQRTQQEDSAVYLCASSLDTGGYEQYFGPGTRLTVT.

The chain carries TRBV7-2 and TRBJ2-3; 11 bases are a match to TRBD2. The CDR3 extends over 17 amino acids. Germline CDR1 and CDR2: SGHTA and FQGNSA. The V segment lost 0 bases and the J segment 5 bases; nucleotides outside the gene matches: 7. Written as DNA, the CDR3 is TGTGCCAGCAGCTTAGCGCCTAGCGGGGGGCTCCAAGATACGCAGTATTTT. It codes for CASSLAPSGGLQDTQYF.

This clone was found a few times. The chain recombines TRBV4-1 with TRBJ1-2, with 9 bases identical to TRBD1. The germline gives CDR1 MGHRA, CDR2 YSYEKL. This CDR3 has 14 amino acids. V gave up 3 bases and J gave up 2 bases; unmatched junction bases: 1. As DNA, the CDR3 is TGCGCCAGCAGCCACGGACAGGGGAACTATGGCTACACCTTC. This translates into CASSHGQGNYGYTF.

The chain has TRBV18 and TRBJ2-5, with 8 nucleotides matching TRBD1. This CDR3 is 14 amino acids long. CDR1 KGHSH and CDR2 LQKENI come from the germline V gene. With 3 bases clipped from V and 3 bases from J, the junction kept 3 bases outside the gene matches. DNA for the CDR3: TGTGCCAGCTCACCCTCGACAGGGGAAGAGACCCAGTACTTC. Amino acid sequence: CASSPSTGEETQYF.

For the CDR3, the DNA is TGTGCCAGCACCTCCGGGACAGTGTCCTACGAGCAGTACTTC. Its protein product is CASTSGTVSYEQYF. The rearrangement joins TRBV28 to TRBJ2-7; 7 bases are a match to TRBD1. The CDR3 contains 14 residues. CDR1 is MDHEN and CDR2 is SYDVKM in the germline V gene. V dropped 7 bases and J dropped 1; count of bases not matched to a gene: 7. The full variable domain, rest sourced from reference TRBV28 and TRBJ2-7, is DVKVTQSSRYLVKRTGEKVFLECVQDMDHENMFWYRQDPGLGLRLIYFSYDVKMKEKGDIPEGYSVSREKKERFSLILESASTNQTSMYLCASTSGTVSYEQYFGPGTRLTVT.

V and J are TRBV5-4 and TRBJ2-1; a possible D gene is TRBD1 (5 bases). The CDR3 sequence is 14 residues long. Germline V gene lookup returns CDR1 SGHNT and CDR2 YYREEE (reference sequence). V was pared by 0 bases and J by 9 bases, with 13 bases between. CDR3 sequence (DNA): TGTGCCAGCAGCTTGGGGCAGGGTTGGACTGAGCAGTTCTTC. Translated: CASSLGQGWTEQFF.

The V gene is TRBV5-5, the J gene TRBJ2-1, with a weak D call TRBD1 (7 bases). Germline assignment: CDR1 SGHKS and CDR2 YYEKEE (reference sequence). Trimming removed 0 bases at V and 3 bases at J, with 13 bases between. CDR3 length: 16 residues. The chain's CDR3 is CASSLAQGGVYNEQFF. In DNA, the CDR3 is TGTGCCAGCAGCTTGGCTCAGGGGGGTGTCTACAATGAGCAGTTCTTC.

J is TRBJ1-2 and V is TRBV6-1; D is possibly TRBD1 (5 bases). V was trimmed by 2 bases and J by 8 bases, leaving 12 bases between them. The CDR3 totals 13 residues. Germline CDR1 and CDR2: MNHNS and SASEGT. The CDR3 region is CASSESRGRGYTF. The CDR3, as DNA: TGTGCCAGCAGTGAATCTAGGGGCCGAGGCTACACCTTC.